The 2 T cell receptor beta chains below all came from one sample that was sequenced in a study of shared clonotypes between healthy human individuals. The repertoire was sequenced with immunoSEQ multiplex PCR; TCRdb's copy has only in-frame clones and lacks some. The sample consists of around 1.9 million clones, 93% of them appearing once. Naivety among CD8 cells was defined by CD45RO negativity and positive CCR7 selection, thereby excluding terminally differentiated effector memory CD45RA+ cells. The source material was naive CD8+ T cells from PBMCs. The receptors come from a man aged 18 to 29 in good health. Some clones in this sample may be carry-over from other donors' samples.

The V call is TRBV28, the J call TRBJ2-5; D is possibly TRBD2 (6 bases). The length of the CDR3 is 15 residues. Trimming stripped 5 bases from V and 4 bases from J, with 17 bases between. The germline V gene encodes CDR1 MDHEN and CDR2 SYDVKM. CDR3 sequence reads: CASSRPWGVAETQYF. The DNA for the CDR3 is TGTGCCAGCAGTCGGCCATGGGGGGTGGCAGAGACCCAGTACTTC.

This chain connects TRBV9 to TRBJ1-5; no firm D call. Germline CDR1 SGDLS, CDR2 YYNGEE. The CDR3 totals 14 residues. Trimming left V 3 bases short and J 10 bases short, with 17 bases between. In DNA form, the CDR3 reads TGTGCCAGCAGCGGCGGAGATAGGGCGGGTCCCCAGCATTTT. Translating gives CASSGGDRAGPQHF. The full variable domain, its missing parts supplied by reference TRBV9 and TRBJ1-5, is DSGVTQTPKHLITATGQRVTLRCSPRSGDLSVYWYQQSLDQGLQFLIQYYNGEERAKGNILERFSAQQFPDLHSELNLSSLELGDSALYFCASSGGDRAGPQHFGDGTRLSIL.